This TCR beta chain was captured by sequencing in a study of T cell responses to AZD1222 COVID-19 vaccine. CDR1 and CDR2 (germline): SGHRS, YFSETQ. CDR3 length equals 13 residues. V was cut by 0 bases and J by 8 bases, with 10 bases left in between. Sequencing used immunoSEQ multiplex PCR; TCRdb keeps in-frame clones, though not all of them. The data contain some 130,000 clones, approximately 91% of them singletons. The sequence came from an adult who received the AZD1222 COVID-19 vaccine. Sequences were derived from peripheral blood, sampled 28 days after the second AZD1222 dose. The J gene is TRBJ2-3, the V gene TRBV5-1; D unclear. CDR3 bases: TGCGCCAGCAGCTTGGCCGGACGCGGTACGCAGTATTTT. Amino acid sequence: CASSLAGRGTQYF.